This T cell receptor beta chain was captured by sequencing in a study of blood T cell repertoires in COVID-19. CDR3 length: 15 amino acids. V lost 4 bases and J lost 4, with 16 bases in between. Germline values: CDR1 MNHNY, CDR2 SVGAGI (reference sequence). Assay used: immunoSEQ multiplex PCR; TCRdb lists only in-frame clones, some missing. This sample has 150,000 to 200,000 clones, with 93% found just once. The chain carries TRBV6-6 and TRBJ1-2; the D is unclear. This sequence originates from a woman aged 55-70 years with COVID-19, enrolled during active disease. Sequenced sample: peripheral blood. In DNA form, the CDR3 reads TGTGCCAGCAGTTCCGCGCGGGTAGGCGGCTATGGCTACACCTTC. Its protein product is CASSSARVGGYGYTF.